These 6 T cell receptor beta chains originate from one sample sequenced in a study of Graves' ophthalmopathy and Graves' hyperthyroidism. RNA transcripts yielded amplified TCR beta CDR3 regions. Second-round multiplex PCR came after a first-round RT-PCR that employed HTBI primers. In TCRdb, the multiplex PCR reads were re-called with MiXCR into one record per CDR3 protein. The profile shows approximately 380,000 distinct CDR3 sequences, around 21% of them singletons. The sequencing input was peripheral blood. The receptor source for this set is a woman under 30 with stable Graves' hyperthyroidism.

This clonotype was observed many times. The chain's CDR3 is CASAGWGRGGQPQHF. In DNA form, the CDR3 reads TGTGCCAGCGCCGGGTGGGGCAGGGGGGGTCAGCCCCAGCATTTT. The chain uses TRBV6-5 and TRBJ1-5; 7 bases align to TRBD1. The CDR3 loop spans 15 amino acids. Germline V gives CDR1 MNHEY, CDR2 SVGAGI. Germline trimming cut 8 bases from V and 6 bases from J; bases unmatched to any gene: 13.

This clonotype was seen once. V gene TRBV20-1 combines with J gene TRBJ1-2, with 7 bases aligning to TRBD1. V dropped 6 bases and J dropped 10; count of bases not matched to a gene: 14. The length of the CDR3 is 13 residues. Per germline, CDR1 DFQATT and CDR2 SNEGSKA (reference sequence). CDR3 sequence reads: CSAAHFSGGDYTF. The CDR3 nucleotides are TGCAGTGCCGCACACTTTTCAGGGGGTGACTACACCTTC.

In its sample, this clonotype was seen many times. This sequence joins TRBV6-5 and TRBJ2-5; tentative D call: TRBD2 (5 bases). Germline CDR1 is MNHEY and CDR2 is SVGAGI. Trimming shortened V by 0 bases and J by 4 bases, and 9 bases separated the two germline ends. This CDR3 comprises 14 residues. This CDR3 reads CASSYSFAGETQYF. In nucleotides, the CDR3 is TGTGCCAGCAGTTACTCGTTTGCGGGAGAGACCCAGTACTTC.

The chain couples TRBV13 to TRBJ1-2; possibly TRBD1 for D (6 bases). Germline V gene data show CDR1 as PRHDT and CDR2 as FYEKMQ (reference sequence). With 5 bases removed from V and 7 bases from J, the gap between germline ends came to 14 bases. This CDR3 has 13 amino acids. DNA of the CDR3: TGTGCCAGCAGCGCCGACAGGCGGGGTGGCTACACCTTC. Its protein is CASSADRRGGYTF.

This clonotype has ten or more counts. The rearrangement uses TRBV24-1 and TRBJ2-2, with 11 nucleotides matching TRBD2. With 2 bases clipped from V and 9 bases from J, the junction kept 10 bases outside the gene matches. CDR1 is KGHDR and CDR2 is SFDVKD in the germline V gene. CDR3 length: 17 residues. CDR3 sequence reads: CATSDWRVAGGPWELFF. CDR3 nucleotide sequence: TGTGCCACCAGTGATTGGCGAGTAGCGGGAGGGCCCTGGGAGCTGTTTTTT.

V usage is TRBV4-1 and J usage is TRBJ2-7, with 15 positions matching TRBD2. The CDR3 is 19 amino acids. V shed 1 base, J shed 3 bases, and the junction held 10 bases outside the gene matches. CDR1 MGHRA and CDR2 YSYEKL come from the germline V gene. This CDR3 is CASSQVMAGLAGGRYEQYF. The CDR3 nucleotides read TGCGCCAGCAGCCAAGTTATGGCGGGACTAGCGGGAGGTCGCTACGAGCAGTACTTC.